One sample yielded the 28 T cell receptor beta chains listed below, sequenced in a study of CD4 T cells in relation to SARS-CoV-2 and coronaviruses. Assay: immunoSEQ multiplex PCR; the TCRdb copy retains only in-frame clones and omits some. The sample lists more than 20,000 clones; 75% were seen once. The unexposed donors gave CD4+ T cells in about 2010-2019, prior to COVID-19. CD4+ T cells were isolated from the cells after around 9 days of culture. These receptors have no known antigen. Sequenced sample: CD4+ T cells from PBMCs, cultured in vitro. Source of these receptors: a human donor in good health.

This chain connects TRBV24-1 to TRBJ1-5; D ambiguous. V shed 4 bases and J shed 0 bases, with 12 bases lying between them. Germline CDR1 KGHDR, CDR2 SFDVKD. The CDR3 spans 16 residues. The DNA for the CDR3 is TGTGCCACCAGTGAATCGGTGAAGTATAGCAATCAGCCCCAGCATTTT. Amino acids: CATSESVKYSNQPQHF.

The CDR3 is CASSPTVFATDTQYF. The CDR3 region has the DNA TGCGCCAGCAGCCCGACGGTTTTCGCCACAGATACGCAGTATTTT. The gene calls are TRBV5-1 and TRBJ2-3; no clear D. The V end was cut by 4 bases, the J end by 2 bases, with 14 bases between. The germline V gene has CDR1 SGHRS and CDR2 YFSETQ. The CDR3 consists of 15 residues.

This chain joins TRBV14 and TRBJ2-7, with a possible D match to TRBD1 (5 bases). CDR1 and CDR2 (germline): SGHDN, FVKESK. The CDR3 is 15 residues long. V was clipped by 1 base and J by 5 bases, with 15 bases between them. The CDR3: CASSQGSGSFHEQYF. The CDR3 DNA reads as TGTGCCAGCAGCCAAGGATCAGGGTCGTTCCACGAGCAGTACTTC.

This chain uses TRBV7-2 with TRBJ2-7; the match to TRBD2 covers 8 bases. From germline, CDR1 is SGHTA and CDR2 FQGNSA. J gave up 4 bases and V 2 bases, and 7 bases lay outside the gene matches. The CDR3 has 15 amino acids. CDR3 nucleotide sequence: TGTGCCAGCAGCTTAATGGCGGGAGGCTCTTACGAGCAGTACTTC. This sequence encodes CASSLMAGGSYEQYF.

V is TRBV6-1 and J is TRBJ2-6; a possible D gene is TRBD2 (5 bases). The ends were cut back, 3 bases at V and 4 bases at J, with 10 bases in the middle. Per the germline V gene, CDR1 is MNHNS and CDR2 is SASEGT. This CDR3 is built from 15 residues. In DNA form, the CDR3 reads TGTGCCAGCAGTGAGGGAGTAGTCGGGGCCAACGTCCTGACTTTC. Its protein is CASSEGVVGANVLTF.

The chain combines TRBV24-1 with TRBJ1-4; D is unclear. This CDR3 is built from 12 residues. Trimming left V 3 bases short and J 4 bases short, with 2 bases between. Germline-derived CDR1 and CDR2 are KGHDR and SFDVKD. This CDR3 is CATSDRNEKLFF. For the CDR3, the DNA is TGTGCCACCAGTGATCGTAATGAAAAACTGTTTTTT.

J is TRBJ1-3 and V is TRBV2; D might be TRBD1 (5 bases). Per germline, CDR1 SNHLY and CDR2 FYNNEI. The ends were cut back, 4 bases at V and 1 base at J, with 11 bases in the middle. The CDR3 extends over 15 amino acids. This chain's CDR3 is CASSVGGNSGNTIYF. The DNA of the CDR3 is TGTGCCAGCAGTGTGGGGGGGAATTCTGGAAACACCATATATTTT.

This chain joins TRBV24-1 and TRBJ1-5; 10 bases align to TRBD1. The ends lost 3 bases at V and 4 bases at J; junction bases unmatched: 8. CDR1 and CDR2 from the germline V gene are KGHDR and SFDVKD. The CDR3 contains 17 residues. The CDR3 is CATSDRAGQGMNQPQHF. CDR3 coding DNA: TGTGCCACCAGTGATCGCGCGGGACAGGGGATGAATCAGCCCCAGCATTTT.

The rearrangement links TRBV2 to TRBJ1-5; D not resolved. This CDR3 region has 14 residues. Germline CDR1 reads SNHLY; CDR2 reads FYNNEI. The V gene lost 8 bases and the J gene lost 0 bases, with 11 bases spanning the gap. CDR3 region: CASEIAYSNQPQHF. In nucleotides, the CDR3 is TGTGCCAGCGAGATCGCTTATAGCAATCAGCCCCAGCATTTT.

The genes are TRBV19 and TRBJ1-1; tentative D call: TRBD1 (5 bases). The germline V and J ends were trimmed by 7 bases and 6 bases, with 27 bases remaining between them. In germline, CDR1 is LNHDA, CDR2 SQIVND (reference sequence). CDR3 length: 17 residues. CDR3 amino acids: CASKTARGQPGWAEAFF. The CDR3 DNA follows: TGTGCCAGTAAGACAGCCCGAGGCCAGCCAGGGTGGGCTGAAGCTTTCTTT.

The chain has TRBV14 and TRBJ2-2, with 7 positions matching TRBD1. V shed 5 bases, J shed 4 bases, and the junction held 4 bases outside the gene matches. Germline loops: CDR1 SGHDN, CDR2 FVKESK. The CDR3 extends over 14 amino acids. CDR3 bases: TGTGCCAGCAGCTACCGGGACAGCACCGGGGAGCTGTTTTTT. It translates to CASSYRDSTGELFF.

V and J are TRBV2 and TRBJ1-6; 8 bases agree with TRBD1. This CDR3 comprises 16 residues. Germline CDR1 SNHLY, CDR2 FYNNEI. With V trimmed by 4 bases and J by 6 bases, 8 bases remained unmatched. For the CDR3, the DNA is TGTGCCAGCAGTGTAGGACAGGGCATCTTTAATTCACCCCTCCACTTT. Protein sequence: CASSVGQGIFNSPLHF.

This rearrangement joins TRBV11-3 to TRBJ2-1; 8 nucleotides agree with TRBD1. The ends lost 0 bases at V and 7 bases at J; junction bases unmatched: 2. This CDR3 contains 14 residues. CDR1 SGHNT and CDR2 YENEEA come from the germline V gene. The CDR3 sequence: CASSLDRQGNEQFF. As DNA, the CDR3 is TGTGCCAGCAGCTTAGATAGACAGGGGAATGAGCAGTTCTTC.

CDR3 loop: CASSRPGTSGSNEQFF. CDR3 sequence (DNA): TGTGCCAGCAGTCGCCCCGGGACTAGCGGGTCCAATGAGCAGTTCTTC. The V call is TRBV6-6, the J call TRBJ2-1, with 12 nucleotides matching TRBD2. The V gene end was trimmed by 5 bases and the J gene end by 6 bases; junction bases not matched to a gene: 8. CDR3 length: 16 amino acids. Germline CDR1 MNHNY, CDR2 SVGAGI (reference sequence).

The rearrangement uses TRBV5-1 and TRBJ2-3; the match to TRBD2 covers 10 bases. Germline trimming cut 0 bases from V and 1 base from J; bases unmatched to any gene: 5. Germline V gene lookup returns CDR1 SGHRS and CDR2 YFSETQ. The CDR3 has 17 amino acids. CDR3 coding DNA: TGCGCCAGCAGCTTGGCTCTAGCGGGGGCCCGCACAGATACGCAGTATTTT. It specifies CASSLALAGARTDTQYF. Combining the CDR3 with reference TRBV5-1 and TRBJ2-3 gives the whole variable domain KAGVTQTPRYLIKTRGQQVTLSCSPISGHRSVSWYQQTPGQGLQFLFEYFSETQRNKGNFPGRFSGRQFSNSRSEMNVSTLELGDSALYLCASSLALAGARTDTQYFGPGTRLTVL.

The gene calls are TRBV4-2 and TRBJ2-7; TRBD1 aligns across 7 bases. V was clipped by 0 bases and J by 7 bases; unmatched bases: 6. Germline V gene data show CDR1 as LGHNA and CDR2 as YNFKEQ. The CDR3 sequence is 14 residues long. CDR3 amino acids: CASSQEQQGREQYF. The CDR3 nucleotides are TGTGCCAGCAGCCAAGAACAACAGGGGCGAGAGCAGTACTTC.

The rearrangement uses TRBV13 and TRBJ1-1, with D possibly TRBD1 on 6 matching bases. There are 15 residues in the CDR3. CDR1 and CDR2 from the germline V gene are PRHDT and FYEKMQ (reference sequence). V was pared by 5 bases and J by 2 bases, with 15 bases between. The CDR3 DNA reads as TGTGCCAGCAGCCGCTCAGACAGGAGAAACACTGAAGCTTTCTTT. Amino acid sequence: CASSRSDRRNTEAFF.

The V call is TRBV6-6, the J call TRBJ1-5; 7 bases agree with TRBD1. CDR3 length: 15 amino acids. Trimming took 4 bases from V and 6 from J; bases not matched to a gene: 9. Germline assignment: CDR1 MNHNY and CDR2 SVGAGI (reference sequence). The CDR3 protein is CASSFPTGMGQPQHF. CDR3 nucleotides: TGTGCCAGCAGTTTCCCGACAGGGATGGGTCAGCCCCAGCATTTT.

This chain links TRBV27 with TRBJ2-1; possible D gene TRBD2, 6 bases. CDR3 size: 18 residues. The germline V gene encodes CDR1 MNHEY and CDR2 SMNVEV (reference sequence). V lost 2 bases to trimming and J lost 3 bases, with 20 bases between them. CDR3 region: CASSLRDRDSLNYNEQFF. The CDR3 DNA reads TGTGCCAGCAGTTTAAGGGACCGGGACTCCTTAAACTACAATGAGCAGTTCTTC.

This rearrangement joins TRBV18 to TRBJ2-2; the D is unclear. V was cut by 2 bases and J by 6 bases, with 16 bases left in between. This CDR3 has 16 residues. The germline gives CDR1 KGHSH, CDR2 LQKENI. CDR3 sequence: CASSPNPGSRAGELFF. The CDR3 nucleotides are TGTGCCAGCTCACCAAATCCCGGGTCACGGGCCGGGGAGCTGTTTTTT.

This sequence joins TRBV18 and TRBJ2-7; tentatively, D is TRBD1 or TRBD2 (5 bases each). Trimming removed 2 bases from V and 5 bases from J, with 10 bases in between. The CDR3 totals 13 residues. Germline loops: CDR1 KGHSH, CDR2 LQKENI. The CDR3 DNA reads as TGTGCCAGCTCACCATCCGGGACCAACGAGCAGTACTTC. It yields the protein CASSPSGTNEQYF.

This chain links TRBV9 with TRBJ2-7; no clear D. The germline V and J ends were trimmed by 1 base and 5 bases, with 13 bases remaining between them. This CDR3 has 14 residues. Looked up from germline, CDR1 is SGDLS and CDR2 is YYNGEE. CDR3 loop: CASSVRPAEDEQYF. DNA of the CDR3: TGTGCCAGCAGCGTACGTCCCGCCGAGGACGAGCAGTACTTC.

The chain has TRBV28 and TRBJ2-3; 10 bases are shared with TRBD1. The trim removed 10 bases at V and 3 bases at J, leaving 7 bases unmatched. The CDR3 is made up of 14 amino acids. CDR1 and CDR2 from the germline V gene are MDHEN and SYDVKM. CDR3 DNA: TGTGCCACGTTGCGGACAGGGGGAACAGATACGCAGTATTTT. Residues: CATLRTGGTDTQYF.

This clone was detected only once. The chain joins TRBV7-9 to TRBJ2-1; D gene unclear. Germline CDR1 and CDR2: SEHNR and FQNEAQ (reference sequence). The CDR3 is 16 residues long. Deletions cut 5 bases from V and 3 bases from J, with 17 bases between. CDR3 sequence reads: CASSPTLGTNYNEQFF. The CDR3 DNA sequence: TGTGCCAGCAGCCCAACCCTAGGAACCAACTACAATGAGCAGTTCTTC.

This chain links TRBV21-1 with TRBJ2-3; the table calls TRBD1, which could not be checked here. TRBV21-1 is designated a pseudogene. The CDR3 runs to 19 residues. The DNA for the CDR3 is TGTGCCAGCAGCAGCTTCGTCGGCCAGGGGCCACTTTTCACAGATACGCAGTATTTT. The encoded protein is CASSSFVGQGPLFTDTQYF.

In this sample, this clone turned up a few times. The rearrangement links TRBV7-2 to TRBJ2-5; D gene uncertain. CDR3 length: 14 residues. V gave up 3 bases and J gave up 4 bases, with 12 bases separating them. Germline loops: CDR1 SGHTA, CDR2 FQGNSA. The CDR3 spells CASSLPRTPETQYF. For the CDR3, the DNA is TGTGCCAGCAGCTTGCCCAGGACCCCAGAGACCCAGTACTTC.

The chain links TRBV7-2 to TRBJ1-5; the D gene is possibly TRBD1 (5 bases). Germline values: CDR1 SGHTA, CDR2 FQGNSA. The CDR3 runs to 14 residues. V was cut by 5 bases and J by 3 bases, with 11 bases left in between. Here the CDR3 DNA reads TGTGCCAGCAGCCCTGACAGAGCCAATCAGCCCCAGCATTTT. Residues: CASSPDRANQPQHF.

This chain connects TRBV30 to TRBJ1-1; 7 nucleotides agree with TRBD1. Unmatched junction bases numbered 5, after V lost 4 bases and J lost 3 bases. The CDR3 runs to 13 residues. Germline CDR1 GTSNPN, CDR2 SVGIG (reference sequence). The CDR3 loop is CAWNQGEDTEAFF. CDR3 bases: TGTGCCTGGAACCAGGGGGAGGACACTGAAGCTTTCTTT.